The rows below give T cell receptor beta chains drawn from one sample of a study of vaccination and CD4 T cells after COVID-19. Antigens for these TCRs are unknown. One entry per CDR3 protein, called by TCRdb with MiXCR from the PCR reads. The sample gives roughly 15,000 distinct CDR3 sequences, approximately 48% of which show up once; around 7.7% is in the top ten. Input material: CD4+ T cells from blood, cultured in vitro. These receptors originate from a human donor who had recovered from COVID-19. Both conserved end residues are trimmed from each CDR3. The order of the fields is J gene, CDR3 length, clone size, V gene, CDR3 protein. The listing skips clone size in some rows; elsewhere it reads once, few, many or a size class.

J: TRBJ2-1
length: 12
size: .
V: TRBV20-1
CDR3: SARDLQRGDEQF

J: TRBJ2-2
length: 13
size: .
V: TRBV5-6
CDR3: ASSFRGSFTGELF

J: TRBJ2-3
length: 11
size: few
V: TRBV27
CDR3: ASRASGRDTQY

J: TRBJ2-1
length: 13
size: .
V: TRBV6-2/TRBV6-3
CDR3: ASSLQGSAYNEQF

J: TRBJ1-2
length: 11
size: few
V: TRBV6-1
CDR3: ASSTSDGSGYT

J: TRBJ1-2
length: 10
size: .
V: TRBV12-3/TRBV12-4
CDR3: ASSPGDYGYT

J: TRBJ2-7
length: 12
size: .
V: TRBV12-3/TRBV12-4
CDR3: ASSFSGALVEQY

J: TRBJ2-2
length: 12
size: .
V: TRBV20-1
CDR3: SAREGVRPGELF

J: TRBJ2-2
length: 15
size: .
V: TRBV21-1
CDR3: ASSNVKREGHTGELF

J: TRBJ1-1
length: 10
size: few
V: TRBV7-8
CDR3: ASSLVPTEAF

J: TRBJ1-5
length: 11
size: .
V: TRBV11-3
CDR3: ASSSLPDQPQH

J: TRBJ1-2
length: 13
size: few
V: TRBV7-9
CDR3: ASIPGSARAYGYT

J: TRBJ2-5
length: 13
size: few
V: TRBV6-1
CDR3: ASSDPGTGAETQY

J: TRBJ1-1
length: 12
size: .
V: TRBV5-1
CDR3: ASSQEGSTEEAF

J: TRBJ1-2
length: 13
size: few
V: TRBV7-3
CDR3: ASSPVQGEGYGYT

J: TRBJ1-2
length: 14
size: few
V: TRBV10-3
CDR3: AISQDRELSNYGYT

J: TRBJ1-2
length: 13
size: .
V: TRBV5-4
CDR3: ASSLGTQGDYGYT

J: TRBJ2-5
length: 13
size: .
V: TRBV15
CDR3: ATSRDKSAQETQY

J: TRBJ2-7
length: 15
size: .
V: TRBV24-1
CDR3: ATRPRFSERSSYEQY

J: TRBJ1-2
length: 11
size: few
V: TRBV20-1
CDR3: SASSGESYGYT

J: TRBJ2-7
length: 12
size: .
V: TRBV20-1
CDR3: SAARGSGSYEQY

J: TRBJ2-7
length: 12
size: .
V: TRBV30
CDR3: AWSRLAVPYEQY

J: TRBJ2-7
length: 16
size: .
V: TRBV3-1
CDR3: ASSTTGTASQILYEQY

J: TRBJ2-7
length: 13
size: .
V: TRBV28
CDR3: ASSSTGGIGYEQY

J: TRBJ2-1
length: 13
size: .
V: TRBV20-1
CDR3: SARTSLGGSNEQF

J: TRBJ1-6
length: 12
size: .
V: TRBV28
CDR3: ASRGGQNNSPLH

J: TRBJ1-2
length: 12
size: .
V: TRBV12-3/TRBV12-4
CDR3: ASGGYMRGASYT

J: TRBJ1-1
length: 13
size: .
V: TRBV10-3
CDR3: AIRPQGNLNTEAF

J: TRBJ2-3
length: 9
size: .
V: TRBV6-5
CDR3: ANSSEDTQY

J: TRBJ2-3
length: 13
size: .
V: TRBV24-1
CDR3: ATSDPSRGTDTQY

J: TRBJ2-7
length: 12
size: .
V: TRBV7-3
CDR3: ASSLNGNSYEQY

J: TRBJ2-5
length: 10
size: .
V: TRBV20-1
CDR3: SASWRQETQY

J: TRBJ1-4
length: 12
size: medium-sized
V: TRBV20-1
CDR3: SASPTSPLEKLF

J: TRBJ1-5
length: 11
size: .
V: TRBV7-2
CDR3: ASSLVRDQPQH

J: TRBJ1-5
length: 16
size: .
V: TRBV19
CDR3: ASSIVQTRQNSNQPQH

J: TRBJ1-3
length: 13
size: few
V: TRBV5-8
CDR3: ASTVSTGTGNTIY

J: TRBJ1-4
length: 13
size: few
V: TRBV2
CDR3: ASREGGIGDEKLF

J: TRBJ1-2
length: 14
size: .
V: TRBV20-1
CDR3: SASRQRGPLNYGYT

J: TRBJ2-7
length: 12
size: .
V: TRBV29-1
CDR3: SVLPGTVSYEQY

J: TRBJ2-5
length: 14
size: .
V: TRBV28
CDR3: ASRPGLADYQETQY

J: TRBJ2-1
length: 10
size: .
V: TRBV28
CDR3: ASSLGYNEQF

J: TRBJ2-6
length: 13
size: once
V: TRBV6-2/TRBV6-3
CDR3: ASSTPGGVGNVLT

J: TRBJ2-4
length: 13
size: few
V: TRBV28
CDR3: ASTWQGAGKNIQY

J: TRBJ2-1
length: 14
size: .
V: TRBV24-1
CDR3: ATSDYSGRAANEQF

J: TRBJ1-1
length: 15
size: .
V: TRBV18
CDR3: ASSTPNPTGGGTEAF

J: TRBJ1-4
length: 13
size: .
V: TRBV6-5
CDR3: ASSFWTGGNEKLF